These T cell receptor beta chains were read from a single sample in a study of blood T cell repertoires in COVID-19. Produced via immunoSEQ multiplex PCR; TCRdb's table is partial and in-frame only. The sample has under 200,000 clones, about 87% seen once. Sequenced: peripheral blood. The receptor source for this set is a woman in her 70s with COVID-19, enrolled during active disease. Each CDR3 is given with its conserved first and last residue. A D gene is named only where the DNA matches it firmly. The listing skips clone size in some rows; elsewhere it reads once, few, many or a size class.

>TRBJ1-1|-|TRBV29-1|few
CSVAALGRQTEAFF
TGCAGCGTTGCCGCCTTGGGTAGACAAACTGAAGCTTTCTTT
>TRBJ1-2|TRBD1|TRBV7-8|-
CASSLVKDRNYGYTF
TGTGCCAGCAGCTTAGTGAAGGACAGGAACTATGGCTACACCTTC
>TRBJ1-2|-|TRBV15|-
CATSRGHTYGYTF
TGTGCCACCAGCAGAGGGCATACCTATGGCTACACCTTC
>TRBJ1-1|-|TRBV24-1|-
CATSDSRGDTEAFF
TGTGCCACCAGTGATTCTCGCGGGGACACTGAAGCTTTCTTT
>TRBJ1-3|-|TRBV6-6|-
CASSITPQGSGNTIYF
TGTGCCAGCAGCATTACACCACAGGGATCTGGAAACACCATATATTTT
>TRBJ2-5|TRBD1|TRBV6-2/TRBV6-3|-
CASSRGQGATQYF
TGTGCCAGCAGCCGGGGACAGGGGGCGACCCAGTACTTC
>TRBJ1-4|TRBD1|TRBV4-1|-
CASSQEQGENEKLFF
TGCGCCAGCAGCCAAGAACAGGGGGAAAATGAAAAACTGTTTTTT
>TRBJ2-7|TRBD2|TRBV5-1|-
CASSLKLAASYEQYF
TGCGCCAGCAGCTTGAAACTAGCGGCCTCCTACGAGCAGTACTTC
>TRBJ1-2|-|TRBV29-1|-
CSVGAGKDGYTF
TGCAGCGTTGGGGCGGGAAAGGATGGCTACACCTTC
>TRBJ1-4|-|TRBV7-9|-
CASSPPPGHMTYEKLFF
TGTGCCAGCAGCCCGCCCCCGGGACATATGACCTACGAAAAACTGTTTTTT
>TRBJ2-7|-|TRBV10-3|-
CAISESSAYEQYF
TGTGCCATCAGTGAGTCTTCTGCCTACGAGCAGTACTTC
>TRBJ1-2|-|TRBV3-1/TRBV3-2|-
CASSQAGSNYGYTF
TGTGCCAGCAGCCAAGCGGGGAGTAACTATGGCTACACCTTC
>TRBJ2-2|TRBD2|TRBV30|-
CAWSTGDYGTGELFF
TGTGCCTGGAGTACTGGGGACTACGGAACCGGGGAGCTGTTTTTT
>TRBJ2-5|-|TRBV2|few
CASSLQGSRQETQYF
TGTGCCAGCAGTCTACAGGGATCCCGCCAAGAGACCCAGTACTTC
>TRBJ2-2|TRBD1|TRBV15|-
CATSRRGGVVGELFF
TGTGCCACCAGCAGGAGAGGGGGCGTAGTCGGGGAGCTGTTTTTT
>TRBJ1-6|-|TRBV3-1/TRBV3-2|-
CASSQGRISPLHF
TGTGCCAGCAGCCAAGGGCGGATTTCACCCCTCCACTTT
>TRBJ2-3|TRBD1|TRBV10-1|-
CASSDRGRNGDTQYF
TGCGCCAGCAGTGACAGGGGGCGGAATGGAGATACGCAGTATTTT
>TRBJ2-1|-|TRBV12-3/TRBV12-4|-
CASTPGVSNEQFF
TGTGCCAGCACCCCAGGGGTAAGCAATGAGCAGTTCTTC
>TRBJ1-2|-|TRBV3-1/TRBV3-2|once
CASSHRGGPYGYTF
TGTGCCAGCAGCCATAGGGGGGGCCCATATGGCTACACCTTC
>TRBJ1-4|-|TRBV13|-
CASSVSGNSNEKLFF
TGTGCCAGCAGCGTATCAGGGAATTCTAATGAAAAACTGTTTTTT
>TRBJ1-1|-|TRBV12-3/TRBV12-4|-
CASRDRLTEAFF
TGTGCCAGCAGAGACAGGCTCACTGAAGCTTTCTTT
>TRBJ1-5|-|TRBV5-8|once
CASSSDKMNQPQHF
TGTGCCAGCAGCTCGGACAAGATGAATCAGCCCCAGCATTTT
>TRBJ1-3|TRBD1|TRBV7-2|-
CASSFETGGSGNTIYF
TGTGCCAGCAGCTTCGAGACAGGGGGAAGTGGAAACACCATATATTTT
>TRBJ1-1|-|TRBV30|-
CAWRVLSNTEAFF
TGTGCCTGGAGGGTACTTAGCAACACTGAAGCTTTCTTT
>TRBJ1-4|TRBD1|TRBV15|few
CATSRNGQGSNEKLFF
TGTGCCACCAGCCGAAATGGACAGGGGTCCAATGAAAAACTGTTTTTT
>TRBJ1-2|-|TRBV19|-
CASSRDKIYGYTF
TGTGCCAGTAGTAGGGACAAAATCTATGGCTACACCTTC
>TRBJ2-1|TRBD2|TRBV18|-
CASAGGTDEQFF
TGTGCCAGCGCGGGGGGGACCGATGAGCAGTTCTTC
>TRBJ1-2|-|TRBV7-2|-
CASSLEPRNYGYTF
TGTGCCAGCAGCTTAGAACCACGGAACTATGGCTACACCTTC
>TRBJ1-1|-|TRBV7-3|-
CASSLGGGGTEAFF
TGTGCCAGCAGCTTAGGGGGAGGGGGTACTGAAGCTTTCTTT
>TRBJ1-6|TRBD1|TRBV18|-
CASSPEDRISKNSYNSPLHF
TGTGCCAGCTCACCCGAGGACAGGATATCTAAAAACTCCTATAATTCACCCCTCCACTTT
>TRBJ2-5|-|TRBV28|-
CASSPTGGHSKETQYF
TGTGCCAGCAGTCCCACCGGAGGTCACTCGAAGGAGACCCAGTACTTC
>TRBJ2-2|-|TRBV7-2|-
CASSLALLNTGELFF
TGTGCCAGCAGCTTAGCACTCCTAAACACCGGGGAGCTGTTTTTT
>TRBJ1-1|-|TRBV5-4|-
CASSSLGRTTRLNTEAFF
TGTGCCAGCAGCTCTCTGGGGCGGACGACTCGTTTGAACACTGAAGCTTTCTTT
>TRBJ1-2|-|TRBV2|once
CASSDLPARTANYGYTF
TGTGCCAGCAGTGATTTACCGGCCCGGACAGCTAACTATGGCTACACCTTC
>TRBJ1-2|TRBD1|TRBV29-1|-
CSVGVGTGVRYGYTF
TGCAGCGTTGGAGTCGGGACAGGGGTACGGTATGGCTACACCTTC
>TRBJ1-6|-|TRBV28|-
CASSLPDTDGSPLHF
TGTGCCAGCAGTTTACCGGACACCGATGGTTCACCCCTCCACTTT
>TRBJ2-1|TRBD2|TRBV11-2|-
CASSFLAGVINNEQFF
TGTGCCAGCAGCTTTCTAGCGGGGGTGATCAACAATGAGCAGTTCTTC
>TRBJ1-1|-|TRBV29-1|-
CSVEQGNMNTEAFF
TGCAGCGTTGAGCAGGGGAACATGAACACTGAAGCTTTCTTT
>TRBJ2-1|-|TRBV28|-
CASSLWPTYNEQFF
TGTGCCAGCAGTTTGTGGCCCACCTACAATGAGCAGTTCTTC
>TRBJ2-2|TRBD1|TRBV5-1|-
CASSRGTANTGELFF
TGCGCCAGCAGCAGGGGGACAGCTAACACCGGGGAGCTGTTTTTT
>TRBJ1-3|-|TRBV19|-
CASSIDRDKFSGNTIYF
TGTGCCAGTAGTATAGATCGGGACAAATTCTCTGGAAACACCATATATTTT
>TRBJ2-7|-|TRBV19|few
CASRRQGQGGSYEQYF
TGTGCCAGTAGGAGACAAGGACAGGGAGGGAGCTACGAGCAGTACTTC
>TRBJ1-1|-|TRBV18|-
CASSPPNSPNTEAFF
TGTGCCAGCTCACCACCGAACAGTCCGAACACTGAAGCTTTCTTT
>TRBJ2-3|-|TRBV7-2|once
CASSLAGRNTQYF
TGTGCCAGCAGCTTGGCAGGGCGGAATACGCAGTATTTT
>TRBJ1-1|-|TRBV2|-
CASGGGWVSDEAFF
TGTGCCAGCGGGGGGGGTTGGGTTAGTGATGAAGCTTTCTTT
>TRBJ2-7|-|TRBV27|-
CASSSPGVRSLYEQYF
TGTGCCAGCAGTTCGCCAGGGGTTCGGTCCCTCTACGAGCAGTACTTC